This T cell receptor (beta chain) derives from a study of vaccination effects on CD4 cells after COVID-19. The data were produced by immunoSEQ multiplex PCR, yet TCRdb's version contains in-frame clones alone and is incomplete. Here the sample spans approximately 26,000 clones, about 76% being singletons. Points on this clone: What it recognizes is unknown.

Before sequencing took place, the ViraFEST assay used viral peptide pools to expand antigen-specific CD4+ T cells. Subsequent to a culture period of 10 to 11 days, CD4+ T cells were isolated. PCR showed that the person got SARS-CoV-2 infection at some point between March and December 2020. The CDR3 consists of 17 residues. Germline CDR1 and CDR2: LGHNA and YSLEER. V was shortened by 5 bases and J by 0 bases, with 17 bases between the two germline ends. The rearrangement uses TRBV4-3 and TRBJ2-1; D is possibly TRBD2 (6 bases). This specimen consisted of CD4+ T cells from PBMCs cultured with HCoV-NL63 spike peptides, obtained before COVID-19 vaccination. The sequence came from a human donor who had a prior SARS-CoV-2 infection. The CDR3 loop reads CASSIFEAGSSYNEQFF. For the CDR3, the DNA is TGCGCCAGCAGCATTTTCGAGGCGGGGAGCTCCTACAATGAGCAGTTCTTC.